Sequencing of this TCR beta chain was carried out in a study of metastatic and nonmetastatic thyroid tumors. As for the study in general: The study looked at repertoires side by side in blood and in tumor or nodule tissue from malignant and benign thyroid patients. Study outcomes and limitations: Malignant thyroid tumors reportedly exceeded benign nodules significantly in TCR beta diversity, with the difference appearing in blood and tumor.

With respect to this clone: The antigen is not known.

Germline CDR1 reads MNHNS; CDR2 reads SASEGT. Trimming removed 7 bases from V and 0 bases from J; junction bases left unmatched: 6. This CDR3 contains 15 residues. No treatment had been given to any patient before thyroid surgery. Authors' data handling: A papillary thyroid cancer distant-metastasis classifier was built from CDR3 differences across clinicopathological groups. With MiXCR, TCRdb reprocessed the PCR reads. The V and J calls were determined by TCRdb, not by the authors. This sample has over 25,000 clones, with roughly 18% found just once. This chain joins TRBV6-1 and TRBJ2-5; TRBD2 matches 9 bases. The clonotype was recovered from a female donor with papillary thyroid cancer or a benign thyroid nodule (not recorded which). Some clones in this sample may be carry-over from other donors' samples. The sequencing input was blood. CDR3 protein: CASIEASGNQETQYF. CDR3 bases: TGTGCCAGCATTGAGGCTAGCGGGAACCAAGAGACCCAGTACTTC.